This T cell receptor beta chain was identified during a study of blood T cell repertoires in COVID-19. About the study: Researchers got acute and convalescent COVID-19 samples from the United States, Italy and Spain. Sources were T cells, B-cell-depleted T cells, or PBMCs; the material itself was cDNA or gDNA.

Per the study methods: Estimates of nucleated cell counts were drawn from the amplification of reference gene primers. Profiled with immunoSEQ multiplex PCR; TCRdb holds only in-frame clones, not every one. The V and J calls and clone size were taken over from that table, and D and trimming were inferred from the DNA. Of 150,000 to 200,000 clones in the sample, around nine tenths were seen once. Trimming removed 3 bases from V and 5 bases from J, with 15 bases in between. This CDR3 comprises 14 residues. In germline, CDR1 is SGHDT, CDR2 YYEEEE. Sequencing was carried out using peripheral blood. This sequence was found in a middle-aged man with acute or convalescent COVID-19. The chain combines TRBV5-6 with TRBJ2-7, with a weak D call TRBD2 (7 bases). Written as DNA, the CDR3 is TGTGCCAGCAGCTCCCCTCGGGGGGCGGACGAGCAGTACTTC. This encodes CASSSPRGADEQYF.